This T cell receptor beta chain emerged from a study of response to subunit inactivated influenza vaccine. MiXCR was run by TCRdb on the RT-PCR reads, yielding one entry per CDR3 protein. The sample yields hundreds of thousands of distinct CDR3 sequences, approximately 14% seen once. This clonotype was detected a few times. Its target is unknown. Notes on the study in general: The study's authors posited that every seasonal influenza vaccination enlists few new T cells.

Germline CDR1 and CDR2: MDHEN and SYDVKM. This CDR3 spans 14 amino acids. Germline trimming cut 5 bases from V and 12 bases from J; bases unmatched to any gene: 10. The TCR originated in a man aged 50 to 60 who received an inactivated influenza vaccine. The chain couples TRBV28 to TRBJ1-6, with 7 bases that match TRBD1. Sequenced material: PBMCs from blood, taken 12 days after vaccination. The DNA of the CDR3 is TGTGCCAGCAGTCCCCGGGACAGTTATGGACCCCTCCACTTT. Its translation: CASSPRDSYGPLHF.